This T cell receptor beta chain is from a study of blood T cell repertoires in COVID-19 (dated by TCRdb to the early 2020s). Regarding the research as a whole: Samples covering the acute and convalescent phases of COVID-19 were provided by collaborators in the United States, Italy and Spain. Sample metadata almost always included a de-identified subject ID, COVID-19 status, age in years and sex. The repertoires were released in a freely available public database intended as a resource for research on the immune response to SARS-CoV-2. The samples were drawn from two sources: the first 160 participants of the ongoing ImmuneRACE study, and 1,254 subjects contributed by 6 global collaborators. Where available, HLA class I and class II types were obtained from metadata supplied by the sample provider rather than from assay-based typing. Subjects who had been exposed to COVID-19, were actively infected with it, or had recovered from it provided the deeply sampled blood TCRbeta repertoires that made up the dataset. The prospective study material was composed of cDNA or gDNA derived from T cells, B-cell-depleted T cells, or PBMCs. The paper as a whole reports these results and caveats: The amount of clinical and demographic metadata varied by source and participant and was provided uncurated.

TCRbeta CDR3 regions were amplified from genomic DNA using the immunoSEQ Assay, a bias-controlled multiplex PCR. As for how the authors treated the data: Nucleated cell counts per sample were estimated from amplification of reference gene primers within the assay. To quantify the absolute abundance of each unique TCRbeta CDR3 rearrangement, sequence reads were collapsed and filtered. For each sample, productive Simpson clonality was calculated as the square root of Simpson's diversity index across productive rearrangements. The source is immuneACCESS, and TCRdb retained only in-frame sequences with V and J called. Part of the clones is not carried over; for the studies checked, unresolved V genes explain less than half of this, and the remainder is unexplained. The DNA gave D and trimming, while V, J and clone size come from that table. For this sample there are approximately 65,000 clones; 90% to 95% appear just once. 2.9% of the sample goes to the ten largest clones.

Each collaborating institution followed its own protocols to collect whole blood in K2EDTA tubes. For TCRbeta analysis, collaborator samples were shipped as frozen whole blood, as isolated PBMCs, or as DNA extracted from either sample type. Based on the germline V gene, the CDR1 and CDR2 sequences are SGHTA and FQGNSA. Including cysteine and phenylalanine, the CDR3 has 15 amino acids. The read is trimmed to its CDR3 DNA, 45 bases read in frame from base 1. V is cut by 4 bases and J by 4 bases, and the space between the germline ends is 11 bases. This clone was picked up a small number of times. What antigen it recognizes has not been identified. Base qualities were left out, and no much larger clone turns up one base away.

The sequence was collected from a man in his 70s with active COVID-19. Sequencing used peripheral blood. The sequence is built from TRBV7-2 and TRBJ2-6, and perhaps TRBD2 as D gene, on 5 matching bases. The DNA sequence reads TGTGCCAGCAGCTCCCTAGCCTCCGGGGCCAACGTCCTGACTTTC. Protein translation: CASSSLASGANVLTF.